This T cell receptor (beta chain) derives from a study of blood T cell repertoires in COVID-19. Study as a whole: Sites in the United States, Italy and Spain provided acute and convalescent COVID-19 samples. The cDNA or gDNA used as material had been derived from T cells, B-cell-depleted T cells, or PBMCs.

This CDR3 is built from 16 residues. Germline CDR1 is LNHDA and CDR2 is SQIVND (reference sequence). V was clipped by 4 bases and J by 6 bases; unmatched bases: 7. In the original analysis: The authors estimated nucleated cell counts from reference gene primer amplification. Assay used: immunoSEQ multiplex PCR; TCRdb lists only in-frame clones, some missing. That table furnishes V, J and clone size, whereas the DNA furnished D and trimming. This table holds about 200,000 clones, 70% to 90% found once. The chain links TRBV19 to TRBJ2-2; 11 bases match TRBD1. The TCR comes from a woman of 80 years or more with acute or convalescent COVID-19. Sequencing was performed on peripheral blood. The DNA for the CDR3 is TGTGCCAGTAGTACCTACCCGGGACAGGGGGCCGGGGAGCTGTTTTTT. Protein product: CASSTYPGQGAGELFF.